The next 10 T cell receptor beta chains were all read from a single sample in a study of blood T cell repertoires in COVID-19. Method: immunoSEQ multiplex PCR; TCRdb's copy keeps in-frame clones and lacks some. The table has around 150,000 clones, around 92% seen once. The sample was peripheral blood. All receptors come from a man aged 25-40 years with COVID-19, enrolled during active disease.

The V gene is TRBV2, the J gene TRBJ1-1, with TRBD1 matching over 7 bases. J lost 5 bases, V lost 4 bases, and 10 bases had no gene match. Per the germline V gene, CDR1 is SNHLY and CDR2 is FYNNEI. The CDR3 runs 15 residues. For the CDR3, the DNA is TGTGCCAGCAGTGTGGACAGGTCCGGAAGGACTGAAGCTTTCTTT. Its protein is CASSVDRSGRTEAFF.

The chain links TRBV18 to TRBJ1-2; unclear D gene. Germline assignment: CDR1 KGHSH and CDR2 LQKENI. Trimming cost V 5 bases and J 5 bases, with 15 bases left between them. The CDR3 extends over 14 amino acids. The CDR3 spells CASSVTRTAYGYTF. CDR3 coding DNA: TGTGCCAGCTCAGTTACTCGTACTGCGTATGGCTACACCTTC.

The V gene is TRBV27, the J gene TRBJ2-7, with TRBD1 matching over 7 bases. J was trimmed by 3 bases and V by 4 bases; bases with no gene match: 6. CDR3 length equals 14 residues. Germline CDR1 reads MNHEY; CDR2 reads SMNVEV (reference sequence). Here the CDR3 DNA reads TGTGCCAGCAGTTACAGGGGTTCGATCTACGAGCAGTACTTC. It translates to CASSYRGSIYEQYF.

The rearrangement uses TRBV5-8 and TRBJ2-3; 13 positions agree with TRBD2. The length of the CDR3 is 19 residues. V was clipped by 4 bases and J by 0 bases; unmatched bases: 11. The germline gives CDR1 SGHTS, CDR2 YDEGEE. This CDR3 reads CASSPGLAGVLVSTDTQYF. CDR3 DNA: TGTGCCAGCAGCCCCGGACTAGCGGGGGTGTTAGTTAGCACAGATACGCAGTATTTT.

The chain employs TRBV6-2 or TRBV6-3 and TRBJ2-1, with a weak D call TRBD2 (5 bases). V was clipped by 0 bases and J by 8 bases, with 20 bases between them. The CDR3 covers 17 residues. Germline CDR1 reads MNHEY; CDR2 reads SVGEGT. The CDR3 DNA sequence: TGTGCCAGCAGTTACTCGAAAAGTGGACTTGGGAGCGATGAGCAGTTCTTC. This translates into CASSYSKSGLGSDEQFF.

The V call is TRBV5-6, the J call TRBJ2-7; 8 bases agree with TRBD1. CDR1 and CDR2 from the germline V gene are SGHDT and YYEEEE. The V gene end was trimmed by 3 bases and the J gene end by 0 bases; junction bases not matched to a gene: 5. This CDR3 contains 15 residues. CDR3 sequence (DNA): TGTGCCAGCAGCTCCGGACAGGGTAACTCCTACGAGCAGTACTTC. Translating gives CASSSGQGNSYEQYF. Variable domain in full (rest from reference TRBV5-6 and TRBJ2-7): DAGVTQSPTHLIKTRGQQVTLRCSPKSGHDTVSWYQQALGQGPQFIFQYYEEEERQRGNFPDRFSGHQFPNYSSELNVNALLLGDSALYLCASSSGQGNSYEQYFGPGTRLTVT.

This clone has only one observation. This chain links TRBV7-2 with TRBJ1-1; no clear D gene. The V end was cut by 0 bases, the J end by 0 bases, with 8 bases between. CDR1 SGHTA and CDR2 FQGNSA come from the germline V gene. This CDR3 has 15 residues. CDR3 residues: CASSLAAAMNTEAFF. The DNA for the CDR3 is TGTGCCAGCAGCTTAGCGGCGGCTATGAACACTGAAGCTTTCTTT.

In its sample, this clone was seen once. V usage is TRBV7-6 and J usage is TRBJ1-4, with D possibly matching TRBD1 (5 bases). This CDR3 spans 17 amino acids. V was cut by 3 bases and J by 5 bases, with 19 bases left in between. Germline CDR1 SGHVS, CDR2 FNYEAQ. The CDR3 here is CASSLGEGAGSNEKLFF. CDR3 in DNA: TGTGCCAGCAGCTTGGGTGAAGGGGCAGGGTCAAATGAAAAACTGTTTTTT.

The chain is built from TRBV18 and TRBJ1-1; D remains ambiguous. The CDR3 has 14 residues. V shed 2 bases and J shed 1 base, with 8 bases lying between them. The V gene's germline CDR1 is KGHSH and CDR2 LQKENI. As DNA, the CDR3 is TGTGCCAGCTCACCAAGCCGACAGAACACTGAAGCTTTCTTT. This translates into CASSPSRQNTEAFF.

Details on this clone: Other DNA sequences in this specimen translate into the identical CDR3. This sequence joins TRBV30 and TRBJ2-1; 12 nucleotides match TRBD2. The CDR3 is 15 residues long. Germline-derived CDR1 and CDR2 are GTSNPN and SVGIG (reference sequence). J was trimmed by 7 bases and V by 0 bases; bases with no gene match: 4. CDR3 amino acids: CAWSVGLAGGNEQFF. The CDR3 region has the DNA TGTGCCTGGAGTGTAGGTCTAGCGGGAGGGAATGAGCAGTTCTTC.